This T cell receptor beta chain was found in a study of regulatory T cells in long-lasting Graves disease. The V gene's germline CDR1 is LGHDT and CDR2 YNNKEL (reference sequence). This CDR3 contains 17 residues. The V and J ends lost 4 bases and 5 bases, in that order; junction bases with no gene match: 15. Time point defined: newly diagnosed GD, antithyroid drugs for less than 3 months. The TCR library was made from RNA extracted from PBMCs. Relying on iRepertoire HTBI primers and Arm-PCR of CDR3 regions, the team built TCR beta libraries. TCRdb fed the multiplex PCR reads into MiXCR, producing one record per CDR3 protein. The sample comprises around 480,000 distinct CDR3 sequences, 15% to 20% of which are singletons, and over 9% rests with the top ten. The same data also contributed to another study, on T cells in Graves' hyperthyroidism and ophthalmopathy. This second study says: Participants, patients aged 18 to 65, had newly diagnosed hyperthyroidism with a duration under 2 months.

Sequenced here: peripheral blood mononuclear cells (PBMCs), sampled at new diagnosis, from a patient treated with antithyroid drugs. The chain uses TRBV3-1 and TRBJ2-5; 8 bases match TRBD2. This TCR was sampled from a middle-aged man with Graves disease. The CDR3 nucleotides read TGTGCCAGCAGCCGATCCCTGGCAGCGGGAGAAGGGGAGACCCAGTACTTC. It encodes CASSRSLAAGEGETQYF.